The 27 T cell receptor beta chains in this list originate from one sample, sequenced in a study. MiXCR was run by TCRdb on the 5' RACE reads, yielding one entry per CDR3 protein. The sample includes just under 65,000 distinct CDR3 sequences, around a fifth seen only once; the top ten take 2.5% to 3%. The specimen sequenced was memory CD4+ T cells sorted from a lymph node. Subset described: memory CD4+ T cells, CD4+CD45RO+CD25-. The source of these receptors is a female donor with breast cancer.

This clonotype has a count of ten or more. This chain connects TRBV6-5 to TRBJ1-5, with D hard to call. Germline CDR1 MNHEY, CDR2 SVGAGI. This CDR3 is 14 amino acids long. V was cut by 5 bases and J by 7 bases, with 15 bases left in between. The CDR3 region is CASSNQQLGQPQHF. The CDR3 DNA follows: TGTGCCAGCAGTAACCAGCAACTTGGACAGCCCCAGCATTTT.

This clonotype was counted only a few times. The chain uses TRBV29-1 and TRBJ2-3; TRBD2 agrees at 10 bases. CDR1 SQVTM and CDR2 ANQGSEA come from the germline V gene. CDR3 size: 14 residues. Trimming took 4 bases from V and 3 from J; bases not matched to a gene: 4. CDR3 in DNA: TGCAGCGTTGGCCCTAGCGGGAGTACAGATACGCAGTATTTT. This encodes CSVGPSGSTDTQYF.

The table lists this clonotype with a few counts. The CDR3 protein is CAGSRAGSADTQYF. Here the CDR3 DNA reads TGTGCCGGGAGTAGGGCGGGGAGCGCAGATACGCAGTATTTT. The V and J genes are TRBV7-9 and TRBJ2-3; tentatively, D is TRBD2 (6 bases). CDR3 size: 14 residues. Germline CDR1 reads SEHNR; CDR2 reads FQNEAQ (reference sequence). The V end was cut by 11 bases, the J end by 4 bases, with 19 bases between.

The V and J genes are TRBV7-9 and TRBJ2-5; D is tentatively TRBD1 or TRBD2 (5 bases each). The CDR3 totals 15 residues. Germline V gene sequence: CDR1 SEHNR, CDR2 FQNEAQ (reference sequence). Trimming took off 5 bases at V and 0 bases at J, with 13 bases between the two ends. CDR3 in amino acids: CASSPGRGYQETQYF. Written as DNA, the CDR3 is TGTGCCAGCAGCCCGGGACGTGGGTACCAAGAGACCCAGTACTTC.

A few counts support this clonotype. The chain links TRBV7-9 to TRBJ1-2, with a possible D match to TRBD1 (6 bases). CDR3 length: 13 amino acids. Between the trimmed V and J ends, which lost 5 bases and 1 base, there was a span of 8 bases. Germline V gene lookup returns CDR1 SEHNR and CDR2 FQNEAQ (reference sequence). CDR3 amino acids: CASSRTVNYGYTF. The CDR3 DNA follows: TGTGCCAGCAGCCGGACAGTTAACTATGGCTACACCTTC.

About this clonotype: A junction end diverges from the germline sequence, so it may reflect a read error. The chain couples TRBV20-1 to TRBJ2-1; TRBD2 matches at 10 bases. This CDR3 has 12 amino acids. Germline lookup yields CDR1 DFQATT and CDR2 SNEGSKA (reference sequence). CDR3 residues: CSARTLFSGRAF. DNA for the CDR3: TGCAGTGCTAGAACCCTCTTCAGCGGGAGGGCTTTC.

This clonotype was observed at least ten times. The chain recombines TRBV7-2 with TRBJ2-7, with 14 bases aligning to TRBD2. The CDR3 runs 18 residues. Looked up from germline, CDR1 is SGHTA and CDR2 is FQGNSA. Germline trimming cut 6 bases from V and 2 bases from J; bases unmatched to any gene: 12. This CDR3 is CASRLAGTSGSGAYEQYF. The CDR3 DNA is TGTGCCAGCAGGCTAGCCGGGACTAGCGGGAGTGGGGCCTACGAGCAGTACTTC.

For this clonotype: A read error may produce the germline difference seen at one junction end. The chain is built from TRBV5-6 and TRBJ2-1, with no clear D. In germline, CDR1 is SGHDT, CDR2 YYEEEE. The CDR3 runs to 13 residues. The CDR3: CANSRGTLDEQFF. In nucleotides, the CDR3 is TGTGCCAACAGCCGAGGTACTCTGGATGAGCAGTTCTTC.

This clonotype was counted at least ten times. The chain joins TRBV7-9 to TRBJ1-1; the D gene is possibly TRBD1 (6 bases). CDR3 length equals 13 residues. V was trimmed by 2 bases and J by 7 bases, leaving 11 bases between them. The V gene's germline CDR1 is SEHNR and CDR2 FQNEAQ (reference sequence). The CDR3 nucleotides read TGTGCCAGCAGCTTATTCGGGGGCAATGAAGCTTTCTTT. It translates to CASSLFGGNEAFF.

The CDR3 DNA sequence: TGCGCCAGCAGCTTGGGGAATACAGGGGGCGCGTTCGGCTACACCTTC. Residues: CASSLGNTGGAFGYTF. The V gene is TRBV5-1, the J gene TRBJ1-2, with 9 bases matching TRBD1. With V trimmed by 0 bases and J by 8 bases, 11 bases remained unmatched. Per germline, CDR1 SGHRS and CDR2 YFSETQ. This CDR3 has 16 amino acids.

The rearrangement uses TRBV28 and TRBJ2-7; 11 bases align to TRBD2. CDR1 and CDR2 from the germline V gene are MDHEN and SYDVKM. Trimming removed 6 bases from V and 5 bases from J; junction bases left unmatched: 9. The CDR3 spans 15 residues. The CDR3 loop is CASRNPGLAVDEQYF. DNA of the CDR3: TGTGCCAGCAGAAATCCGGGACTAGCGGTTGACGAGCAGTACTTC. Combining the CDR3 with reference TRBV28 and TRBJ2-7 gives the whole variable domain DVKVTQSSRYLVKRTGEKVFLECVQDMDHENMFWYRQDPGLGLRLIYFSYDVKMKEKGDIPEGYSVSREKKERFSLILESASTNQTSMYLCASRNPGLAVDEQYFGPGTRLTVT.

CDR3 DNA: TGTGCCAGCAGGGCCGGGTTAGCGGGAGTGGATGAGCAGTTCTTC. Amino acids: CASRAGLAGVDEQFF. This chain links TRBV6-1 with TRBJ2-1; 9 nucleotides line up with TRBD2. J was trimmed by 8 bases and V by 6 bases; bases with no gene match: 11. This CDR3 spans 15 amino acids. CDR1 is MNHNS, CDR2 SASEGT, per germline.

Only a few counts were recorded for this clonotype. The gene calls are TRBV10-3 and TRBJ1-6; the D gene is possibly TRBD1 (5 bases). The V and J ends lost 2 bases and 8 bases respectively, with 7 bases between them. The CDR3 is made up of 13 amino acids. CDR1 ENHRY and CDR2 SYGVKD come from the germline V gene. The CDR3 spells CAISERGDSPLHF. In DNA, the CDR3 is TGTGCCATCAGTGAGAGGGGTGATTCACCCCTCCACTTT.

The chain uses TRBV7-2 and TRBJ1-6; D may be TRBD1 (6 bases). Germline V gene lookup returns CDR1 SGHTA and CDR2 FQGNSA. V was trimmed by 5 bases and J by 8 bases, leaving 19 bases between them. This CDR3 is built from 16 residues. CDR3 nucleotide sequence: TGTGCCAGCAGCACATACCACAGGGAAACTTATTCACCCCTCCACTTT. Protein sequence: CASSTYHRETYSPLHF.

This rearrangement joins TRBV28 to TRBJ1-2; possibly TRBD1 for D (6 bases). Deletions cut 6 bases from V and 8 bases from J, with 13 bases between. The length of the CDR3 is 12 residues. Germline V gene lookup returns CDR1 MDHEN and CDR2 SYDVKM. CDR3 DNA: TGTGCCAGCAGAACCTACAGGGCCGGCTACACCTTC. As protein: CASRTYRAGYTF.

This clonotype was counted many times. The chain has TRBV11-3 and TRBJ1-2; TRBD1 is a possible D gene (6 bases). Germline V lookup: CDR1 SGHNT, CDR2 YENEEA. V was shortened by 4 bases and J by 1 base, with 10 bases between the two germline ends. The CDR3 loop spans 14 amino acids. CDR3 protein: CASSYNRVNYGYTF. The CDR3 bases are TGTGCCAGCAGCTATAACAGGGTTAACTATGGCTACACCTTC.

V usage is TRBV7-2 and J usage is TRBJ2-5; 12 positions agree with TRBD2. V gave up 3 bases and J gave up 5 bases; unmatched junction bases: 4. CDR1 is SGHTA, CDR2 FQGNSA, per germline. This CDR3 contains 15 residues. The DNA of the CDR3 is TGTGCCAGCAGCTTTAGTCTAGCGGGGGGGGAGACCCAGTACTTC. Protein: CASSFSLAGGETQYF.

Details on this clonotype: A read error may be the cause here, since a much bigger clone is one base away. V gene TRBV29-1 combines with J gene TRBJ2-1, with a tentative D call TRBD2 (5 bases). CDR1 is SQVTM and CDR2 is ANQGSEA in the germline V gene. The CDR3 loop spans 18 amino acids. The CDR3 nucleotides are TGCAGCGTTGTGCCCCAACTAAAGCGGAAGGGCTCCTACAATGAGCAGCTCTTC. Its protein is CSVVPQLKRKGSYNEQLF.

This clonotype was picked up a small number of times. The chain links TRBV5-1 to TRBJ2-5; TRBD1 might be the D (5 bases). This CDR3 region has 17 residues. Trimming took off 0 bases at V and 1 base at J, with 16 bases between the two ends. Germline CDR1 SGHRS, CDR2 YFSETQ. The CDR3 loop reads CASSLALEKGAQETQYF. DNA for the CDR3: TGCGCCAGCAGCTTGGCCCTTGAGAAAGGGGCCCAAGAGACCCAGTACTTC.

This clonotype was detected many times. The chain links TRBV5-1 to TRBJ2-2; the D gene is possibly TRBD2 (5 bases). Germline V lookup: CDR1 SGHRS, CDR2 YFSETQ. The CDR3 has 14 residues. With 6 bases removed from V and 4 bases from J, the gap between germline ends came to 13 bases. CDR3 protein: CASTPRGGTGELFF. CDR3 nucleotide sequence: TGCGCCAGCACTCCCCGGGGTGGCACCGGGGAGCTGTTTTTT.

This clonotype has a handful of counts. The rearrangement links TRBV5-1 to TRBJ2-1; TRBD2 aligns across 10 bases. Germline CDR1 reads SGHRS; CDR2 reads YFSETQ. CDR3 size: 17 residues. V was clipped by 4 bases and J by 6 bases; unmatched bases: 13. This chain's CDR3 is CASSVTIGLAAPNEQFF. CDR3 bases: TGCGCCAGCAGCGTAACCATAGGACTAGCGGCCCCCAATGAGCAGTTCTTC.

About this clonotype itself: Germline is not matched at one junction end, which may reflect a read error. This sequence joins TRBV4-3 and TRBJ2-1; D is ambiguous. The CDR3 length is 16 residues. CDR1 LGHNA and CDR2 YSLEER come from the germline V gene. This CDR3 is CASSQDRPSSYNEQLF. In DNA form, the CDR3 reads TGCGCCAGCAGCCAAGATCGTCCAAGCTCCTACAATGAGCAGCTCTTC.

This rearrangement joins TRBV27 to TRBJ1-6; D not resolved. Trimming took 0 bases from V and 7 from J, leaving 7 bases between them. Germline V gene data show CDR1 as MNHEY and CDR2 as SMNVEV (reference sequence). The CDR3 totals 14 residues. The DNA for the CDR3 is TGTGCCAGCAGTTTATCGCAACAGAATTCACCCCTCCACTTT. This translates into CASSLSQQNSPLHF.

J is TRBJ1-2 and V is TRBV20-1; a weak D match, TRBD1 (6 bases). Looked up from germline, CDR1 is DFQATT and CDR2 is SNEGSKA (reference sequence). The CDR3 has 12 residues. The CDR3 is CSSRGANYGYTF. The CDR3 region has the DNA TGCAGCTCCCGGGGGGCCAACTATGGCTACACCTTC.

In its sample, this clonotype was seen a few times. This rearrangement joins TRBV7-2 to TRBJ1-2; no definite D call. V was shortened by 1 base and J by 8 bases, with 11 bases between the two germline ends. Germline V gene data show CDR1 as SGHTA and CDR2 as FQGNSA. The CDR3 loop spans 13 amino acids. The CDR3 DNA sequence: TGTGCCAGCAGCTTAGACCCAGATGAGGGCTACACCTTC. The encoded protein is CASSLDPDEGYTF.

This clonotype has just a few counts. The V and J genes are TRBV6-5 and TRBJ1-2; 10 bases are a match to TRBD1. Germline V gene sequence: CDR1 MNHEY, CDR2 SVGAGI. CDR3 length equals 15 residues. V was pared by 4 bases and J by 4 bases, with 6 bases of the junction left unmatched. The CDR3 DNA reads TGTGCCAGCAGTTCAGAGACAGGGGGCCTCTATGGCTACACCTTC. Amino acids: CASSSETGGLYGYTF.

As DNA, the CDR3 is TGTGCCAGCAGTTTATTACAGGGTGGCCCCTCAGATACGCAGTATTTT. This encodes CASSLLQGGPSDTQYF. The chain combines TRBV27 with TRBJ2-3; D perhaps matches TRBD1 (6 bases). Trimming stripped 1 base from V and 4 bases from J, with 15 bases between. CDR1 and CDR2 (germline): MNHEY, SMNVEV (reference sequence). CDR3 length: 16 residues.